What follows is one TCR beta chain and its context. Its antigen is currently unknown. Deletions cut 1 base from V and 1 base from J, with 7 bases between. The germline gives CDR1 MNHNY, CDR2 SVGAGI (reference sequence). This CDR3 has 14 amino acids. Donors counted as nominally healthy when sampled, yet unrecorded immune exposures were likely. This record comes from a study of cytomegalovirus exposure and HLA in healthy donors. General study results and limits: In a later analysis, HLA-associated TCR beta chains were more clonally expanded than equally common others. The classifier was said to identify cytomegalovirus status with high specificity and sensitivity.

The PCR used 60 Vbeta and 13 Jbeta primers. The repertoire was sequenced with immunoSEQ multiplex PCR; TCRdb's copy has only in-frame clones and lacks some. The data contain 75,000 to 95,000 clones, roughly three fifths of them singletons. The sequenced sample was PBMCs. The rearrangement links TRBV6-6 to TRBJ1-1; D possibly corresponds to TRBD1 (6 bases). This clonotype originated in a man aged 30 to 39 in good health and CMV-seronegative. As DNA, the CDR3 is TGTGCCAGCAGTTACTTCAGGGGGAACACTGAAGCTTTCTTT. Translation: CASSYFRGNTEAFF.